This T cell receptor (beta chain) was recorded in a study of response to subunit inactivated influenza vaccine. CDR1 and CDR2 (germline): SGHTA, FQGNSA. V shed 1 base, J shed 12 bases, and the junction held 10 bases outside the gene matches. The CDR3 sequence is 15 residues long. Comment on this clonotype: Its antigen is currently unknown.

Study conclusions and caveats: That few new T cells are recruited by each seasonal influenza vaccination was the authors' suggestion.

TCRdb reprocessed the RT-PCR reads with MiXCR, giving one entry per CDR3 protein. The sample contains approximately 700,000 distinct CDR3 sequences, around 13% of which appear only once. The origin of this receptor is a man aged 45 to 65 who received an inactivated influenza vaccine. This chain links TRBV7-2 with TRBJ2-1; TRBD2 matches at 9 bases. The sample here was PBMCs from blood, taken around 15 days before vaccination. The CDR3 sequence is CASSLDGLAGTMQFF. In DNA form, the CDR3 reads TGTGCCAGCAGCTTAGATGGGCTAGCGGGGACCATGCAGTTCTTC.